The 18 T cell receptor beta chains given below trace back to one sample, sequenced in a study of blood T cell repertoires in COVID-19. Here immunoSEQ multiplex PCR was the method, and the copy in TCRdb shows in-frame clones only, minus some. The sample carries some 130,000 clones, about 85% recorded once. Sequenced material: peripheral blood. These receptors all come from a man aged 65 to 79 with acute or convalescent COVID-19.

This sequence joins TRBV5-1 and TRBJ2-3; D uncertain. V was pared by 4 bases and J by 0 bases, with 15 bases between. Germline-derived CDR1 and CDR2 are SGHRS and YFSETQ. This CDR3 has 16 amino acids. In DNA, the CDR3 is TGCGCCAGCAGCGCAATACTGTCATCTAGCACAGATACGCAGTATTTT. This sequence encodes CASSAILSSSTDTQYF.

The chain uses TRBV2 and TRBJ1-6; D is ambiguous. Trimming shortened V by 4 bases and J by 0 bases, and 7 bases separated the two germline ends. The CDR3 loop spans 15 amino acids. Germline lookup yields CDR1 SNHLY and CDR2 FYNNEI. The CDR3 loop is CASSVQSSYNSPLHF. As DNA, the CDR3 is TGTGCCAGCAGTGTACAGAGCTCCTATAATTCACCCCTCCACTTT.

J is TRBJ2-7 and V is TRBV6-5; D ambiguous. Trimming left V 5 bases short and J 3 bases short, with 11 bases between. CDR3 length equals 13 residues. Germline loops: CDR1 MNHEY, CDR2 SVGAGI. CDR3 bases: TGTGCCAGCAGTCGCCGAGGTATCTACGAGCAGTACTTC. It encodes CASSRRGIYEQYF.

This clone was found once. DNA of the CDR3: TGTGCCAGTAGTGTCGGGGGGGCAAGGAATTCACCCCTCCACTTT. Its translation is CASSVGGARNSPLHF. The V and J genes are TRBV19 and TRBJ1-6; TRBD1 might be the D (6 bases). V shed 5 bases and J shed 7 bases, with 15 bases lying between them. Germline CDR1 LNHDA, CDR2 SQIVND (reference sequence). CDR3 length equals 15 residues.

The count of this clone is one. This chain uses TRBV10-3 with TRBJ2-2, with D possibly TRBD1 on 6 matching bases. The CDR3 sequence is 17 residues long. With 5 bases removed from V and 2 bases from J, the gap between germline ends came to 18 bases. Germline V gene data show CDR1 as ENHRY and CDR2 as SYGVKD. Written as DNA, the CDR3 is TGTGCCATCAGTTCTCTTTCCGGGACACGAAACACCGGGGAGCTGTTTTTT. It translates to CAISSLSGTRNTGELFF.

The gene calls are TRBV28 and TRBJ1-6; 7 bases map to TRBD1. Germline-derived CDR1 and CDR2 are MDHEN and SYDVKM. The CDR3 contains 12 residues. J gave up 7 bases and V 8 bases, and 2 bases lay outside the gene matches. CDR3 protein: CASEGANSPLHF. The CDR3 region has the DNA TGTGCCAGCGAGGGGGCCAATTCACCCCTCCACTTT.

The CDR3 nucleotides are TGCGCCAGCAGCTTGTCTTCTAGCTTCACCGGGGAGCTGTTTTTT. Amino acid sequence: CASSLSSSFTGELFF. This chain uses TRBV5-1 with TRBJ2-2; D perhaps matches TRBD2 (5 bases). Trimming removed 1 base at V and 4 bases at J, with 11 bases between. Germline CDR1 and CDR2: SGHRS and YFSETQ. The CDR3 is 15 residues long.

This chain joins TRBV28 and TRBJ1-5, with 8 bases matching TRBD1. The CDR3 runs to 15 residues. V dropped 6 bases and J dropped 6; count of bases not matched to a gene: 10. Germline lookup yields CDR1 MDHEN and CDR2 SYDVKM. CDR3 bases: TGTGCCAGCAGACACACAGGGGGTTGGAGTCAGCCCCAGCATTTT. It specifies CASRHTGGWSQPQHF.

This clone was recorded only once. Because the CDR3 is missing its conserved closing phenylalanine or tryptophan, this is likely a read error. It is unclear where the CDR3 begins or ends on the DNA, so no DNA is shown, and the CDR3 is as TCRdb lists it. V gene TRBV3-1 (or the pseudogene TRBV3-2) combines with J gene TRBJ2-7; the table assigns TRBD2, which was not confirmed against the DNA. Both ends counted, the CDR3 spans 13 residues. Germline V CDR1 and CDR2: LGHDT, YNNKEL (reference sequence). CDR3 loop: CASSPGLAGAVRL.

J is TRBJ2-2 and V is TRBV30; no firm D call. The V and J ends lost 7 bases and 1 base respectively, with 13 bases between them. Germline CDR1 reads GTSNPN; CDR2 reads SVGIG (reference sequence). The CDR3 extends over 14 amino acids. The CDR3 sequence is CASYRVLNTGELFF. CDR3 DNA: TGTGCCTCCTACCGGGTCTTGAACACCGGGGAGCTGTTTTTT.

For this clone: At one of its ends the junction is not consistent with the germline gene, which may arise from a read error. The chain joins TRBV30 to TRBJ2-3; TRBD1 might be the D (6 bases). CDR3 length equals 13 residues. CDR1 GTSNPN and CDR2 SVGIG come from the germline V gene (reference sequence). CDR3 DNA: TGTGCCTGGAACAGGGTGGGCACAAATACGCAGTATTTT. Translated, it gives CAWNRVGTNTQYF.

The V call is TRBV15, the J call TRBJ2-5; 8 bases line up with TRBD2. CDR1 and CDR2 from the germline V gene are LNHNV and YYDKDF (reference sequence). This CDR3 has 17 residues. Trimming removed 3 bases from V and 5 bases from J; junction bases left unmatched: 14. In DNA, the CDR3 is TGTGCCACCAGCAGGAGGGCCTCGGCGGGGGGCGGGGAGACCCAGTACTTC. The encoded protein is CATSRRASAGGGETQYF.

Only a few counts were recorded for this clone. The rearrangement links TRBV18 to TRBJ1-2; 11 positions agree with TRBD1. The germline V gene has CDR1 KGHSH and CDR2 LQKENI. CDR3 length: 15 amino acids. The junction had 6 bases not matched to a gene; V was cut back by 5 bases and J by 4 bases. CDR3 amino acids: CASSSGQGDRYGYTF. The CDR3 DNA is TGTGCCAGCTCATCGGGACAGGGGGACCGCTATGGCTACACCTTC.

V gene TRBV2 combines with J gene TRBJ1-2; 7 nucleotides agree with TRBD1. The CDR3 contains 14 residues. Germline CDR1 reads SNHLY; CDR2 reads FYNNEI. V shed 8 bases, J shed 7 bases, and the junction held 13 bases outside the gene matches. This CDR3 reads CASGADRVVSGYTF. In nucleotides, the CDR3 is TGTGCCAGCGGAGCCGACAGGGTAGTCTCTGGCTACACCTTC.

This rearrangement joins TRBV10-3 to TRBJ1-1; 7 positions agree with TRBD1. This CDR3 has 11 residues. CDR1 is ENHRY and CDR2 is SYGVKD in the germline V gene. Trimming at V came to 4 bases and at J to 8 bases, leaving 1 base not matched to a gene. Here the CDR3 reads CAISGQGEAFF. As DNA, the CDR3 is TGTGCCATCAGTGGACAGGGAGAAGCTTTCTTT.

This clone has just a few counts. The chain employs TRBV14 and TRBJ1-2; D is perhaps TRBD1 (5 bases). V dropped 5 bases and J dropped 4 bases, with 17 bases sitting between them. The CDR3 totals 15 residues. The germline gives CDR1 SGHDN, CDR2 FVKESK. The CDR3 is CASSGTSNPLYGYTF. The CDR3 region has the DNA TGTGCCAGCAGCGGGACTTCCAACCCACTCTATGGCTACACCTTC.

This clone was observed a single time. The chain couples TRBV4-1 to TRBJ2-1, with 8 bases fitting TRBD2. Losses at the gene ends were 0 bases for V and 9 bases for J; bases not matched to a gene: 10. This CDR3 contains 16 residues. The germline V gene has CDR1 MGHRA and CDR2 YSYEKL. The CDR3: CASSQDKGLDMGEQFF. The CDR3 DNA reads TGCGCCAGCAGCCAAGATAAGGGACTAGATATGGGTGAGCAGTTCTTC.

V usage is TRBV5-6 and J usage is TRBJ2-5; D is unclear. This CDR3 is 16 amino acids long. The germline V and J ends were trimmed by 2 bases and 0 bases, with 14 bases remaining between them. CDR1 and CDR2 from the germline V gene are SGHDT and YYEEEE. The CDR3 nucleotides are TGTGCCAGCAGCTTAGTGACTGACCTGTACCAAGAGACCCAGTACTTC. The encoded protein is CASSLVTDLYQETQYF.